A selection of T cell receptor beta chains follows, all from one sample in a study of PD-L1 blockade in urothelial cancer. This table comes from immunoSEQ multiplex PCR, and its TCRdb copy is limited to in-frame clones, with some not included. The data contain roughly 87,000 clones, around 90% of them singletons. This specimen consisted of PBMCs, obtained around atezolizumab (anti-PD-L1) treatment. Source of these receptors: an older woman with urothelial cancer. The CDR3 runs from the conserved cysteine through the conserved F or W. Fields, in order: V gene, CDR3 protein.

V gene: TRBV5-4
CDR3 protein: CASSRGGAGETQYF

V gene: TRBV28
CDR3 protein: CASADRGPSNYGYTF

V gene: TRBV9
CDR3 protein: CASSFSTGGELFF

V gene: TRBV4-1
CDR3 protein: CASSQGQGGNQPQHF

V gene: TRBV7-8
CDR3 protein: CASRHGGISYEQYF

V gene: TRBV14
CDR3 protein: CASSQTGVSYEQYF

V gene: TRBV7-2
CDR3 protein: CASSLTHGSSYNEQFF

V gene: TRBV28
CDR3 protein: CASSLFPTGGQPQHF

V gene: TRBV2
CDR3 protein: CARSRDRGISGNIGELFF

V gene: TRBV15
CDR3 protein: CATSRGTEDEQYF

V gene: TRBV13
CDR3 protein: CASSLGLGLAGGNTGELFF

V gene: TRBV5-1
CDR3 protein: CASRPTDRALGGYTF

V gene: TRBV4-2
CDR3 protein: CASSQERGYSNQPQHF

V gene: TRBV2
CDR3 protein: CASSEGRSELGNTIYF

V gene: TRBV10-2
CDR3 protein: CASSESPFYEQYF

V gene: TRBV2
CDR3 protein: CASSEPGLADPYEQYF

V gene: TRBV9
CDR3 protein: CASSVVDRGRYNEQFF

V gene: TRBV27
CDR3 protein: CASSSANTGELFF

V gene: TRBV28
CDR3 protein: CASSLFPTGTGHEQYF

V gene: TRBV19
CDR3 protein: CASSPPDRLETQYF

V gene: TRBV11-2
CDR3 protein: CASSLMTGVGYEQYF

V gene: TRBV19
CDR3 protein: CASSRDRNYEQYF

V gene: TRBV5-1
CDR3 protein: CASSLVGEGAYEQYF

V gene: TRBV5-6
CDR3 protein: CASSLAMDYRPDTQYF

V gene: TRBV11-2
CDR3 protein: CASSLDRNTEAFF

V gene: TRBV5-4
CDR3 protein: CASSGQAGAFYEQYF

V gene: TRBV30
CDR3 protein: CAWSALSGNGYTF

V gene: TRBV6-1
CDR3 protein: CASSLTGLVNQPQHF

V gene: TRBV15
CDR3 protein: CATSRVQANEKLFF

V gene: TRBV7-2
CDR3 protein: CASSLSPPLGGTVGELFF

V gene: TRBV4-2
CDR3 protein: CASSLLPGLYNSPLHF

V gene: TRBV2
CDR3 protein: CASEGGMAGGTGELFF

V gene: TRBV5-1
CDR3 protein: CASSLAGGARETQYF

V gene: TRBV6-5
CDR3 protein: CASRPTGVNYGYTF

V gene: TRBV5-1
CDR3 protein: CASSWDRERGNTIYF

V gene: TRBV7-2
CDR3 protein: CASSFFWGPGNTIYF

V gene: TRBV10-3
CDR3 protein: CAISAGTDYNEQFF

V gene: TRBV5-6
CDR3 protein: CASSLIATNEKLFF

V gene: TRBV5-6
CDR3 protein: CASSPLPGQGRNTEAFF

V gene: TRBV2
CDR3 protein: CASSDLWEGRAPNWGYTF

V gene: TRBV18
CDR3 protein: CASSPGQVYEQYF

V gene: TRBV6-1
CDR3 protein: CASSELAASYEQYF